This T cell receptor beta chain was found in a study of cytomegalovirus exposure and HLA in healthy donors. Germline CDR1 is SQVTM and CDR2 is ANQGSEA. Trimming removed 2 bases at V and 0 bases at J, with 9 bases between. The CDR3 totals 14 residues. The study ran its PCR with 60 Vbeta and 13 Jbeta primers. Data came from immunoSEQ multiplex PCR; TCRdb stores just in-frame clones and leaves some out. This table has more than 90,000 clones, roughly 80% appearing once. This receptor was identified in a man aged 35-49 years in good health and CMV-seronegative. The sample consisted of PBMCs. The rearrangement links TRBV29-1 to TRBJ2-3; no definite D call. The CDR3 protein is CSVEYPRSTDTQYF. CDR3 nucleotides: TGCAGCGTTGAATACCCGAGAAGCACAGATACGCAGTATTTT.